This T cell receptor beta chain was recorded in a study of PD-L1 blockade in urothelial cancer. Overall study context: Male sex and bladder-origin urothelial cancer characterized about 90% of the roughly 30 patients. As for prior chemotherapy regimens, patients had received 0 to 3.

Time point meaning: pretreatment peripheral blood. The study, taken as a whole, reports: Expansion of tumor-associated blood clones at 3 weeks was greater in durable-benefit patients.

Data came from immunoSEQ multiplex PCR; TCRdb stores just in-frame clones and leaves some out. Here the sample spans 40,000 to 55,000 clones, about 86% being singletons. Trimming took 3 bases from V and 9 from J, leaving 13 bases between them. The CDR3 runs 13 residues. Germline values: CDR1 SGHNT, CDR2 YYREEE (reference sequence). As to this clone: Its antigen is undetermined.

The V and J genes are TRBV5-4 and TRBJ2-1; D may be TRBD2 (5 bases). The sequence was obtained from a man aged 55 to 70 with urothelial cancer. The input for sequencing was PBMCs, taken around atezolizumab (anti-PD-L1) treatment. CDR3 nucleotides: TGTGCCAGCAGCTCAAGGACTCAATCTGAGCAGTTCTTC. It is translated as CASSSRTQSEQFF.